The 32 T cell receptor beta chains reported below all come from one sample, sequenced in a study of blood T cell repertoires in COVID-19 (dated by TCRdb to 2020 to 2022). The library was obtained by the immunoSEQ multiplex PCR assay. Sourced from immuneACCESS, this table was stored by TCRdb with only in-frame sequences that have V and J called. A share of the clones is absent; for the studies checked, an unresolved V gene accounts for under half, and the remainder has no known explanation. The sample table lists a few hundred thousand clones, 87% of them with a count of one. The top ten hold roughly a tenth of the sample. The sequenced material came from PBMCs or T cells enriched from blood (not recorded which). The receptor source for this set is a woman in her forties or fifties who had recovered from COVID-19.

V and J are TRBV4-1 and TRBJ2-2; maybe TRBD1 (5 bases). V gave up 1 base and J gave up 4 bases, with 10 bases separating them. The germline gives CDR1 MGHRA, CDR2 YSYEKL. This CDR3 comprises 15 residues. CDR3 loop: CASSQVSGPTGELFF. The CDR3 DNA reads TGCGCCAGCAGCCAAGTATCAGGGCCCACCGGGGAGCTGTTTTTT.

A few counts support this clone. The chain links TRBV10-2 to TRBJ1-1; 11 bases fit TRBD1. CDR1 is WSHSY, CDR2 SAAADI, per germline. The length of the CDR3 is 14 residues. V dropped 6 bases and J dropped 0; count of bases not matched to a gene: 0. The DNA for the CDR3 is TGCGCCAGCAGGGACAGGGGGCTGAACACTGAAGCTTTCTTT. This encodes CASRDRGLNTEAFF.

V gene TRBV5-1 combines with J gene TRBJ2-3; 9 bases align to TRBD1. The CDR3 sequence is 14 residues long. Germline-derived CDR1 and CDR2 are SGHRS and YFSETQ. The V and J ends lost 4 bases and 4 bases, in that order; junction bases with no gene match: 4. The CDR3 loop reads CASSRTGVPDTQYF. The CDR3 DNA reads TGCGCCAGCAGCAGGACAGGGGTCCCAGATACGCAGTATTTT.

The rearrangement uses TRBV7-2 and TRBJ1-3, with D possibly matching TRBD1 (5 bases). Germline loops: CDR1 SGHTA, CDR2 FQGNSA. This CDR3 contains 16 residues. With 1 base removed from V and 0 bases from J, the gap between germline ends came to 10 bases. For the CDR3, the DNA is TGTGCCAGCAGCTTAGAAGTCAGGGACTCTGGAAACACCATATATTTT. It specifies CASSLEVRDSGNTIYF.

This clone appeared once. A read error is likely here: a far larger clone is one base away. The same CDR3 can be traced to other DNA sequences in this sample. The chain has TRBV7-9 and TRBJ1-1, with D tentatively TRBD1 (5 bases). V lost 3 bases, J lost 4 bases, and 9 bases lay in between. This CDR3 has 13 residues. CDR1 is SEHNR, CDR2 FQNEAQ, per germline (reference sequence). In nucleotides, the CDR3 is TGTGCCAGCAGCTTGACGGGGGGCACTGAAGCTTTCTTT. This encodes CASSLTGGTEAFF.

The CDR3 sequence is CASSPLDRDPNYGYTF. CDR3 nucleotides: TGTGCCAGCAGCCCACTCGACAGGGATCCTAACTATGGCTACACCTTC. The genes are TRBV5-6 and TRBJ1-2, with 7 bases identical to TRBD1. The CDR3 length is 16 residues. J was trimmed by 0 bases and V by 4 bases; bases with no gene match: 9. Germline loops: CDR1 SGHDT, CDR2 YYEEEE.

This sequence joins TRBV5-6 and TRBJ2-7; D perhaps matches TRBD2 (7 bases). The CDR3 is 16 residues long. Per germline, CDR1 SGHDT and CDR2 YYEEEE. V was cut by 3 bases and J by 0 bases, with 16 bases left in between. For the CDR3, the DNA is TGTGCCAGCAGCTCCCCGGGGGCTAGCGGCTCCTACGAGCAGTACTTC. Translated: CASSSPGASGSYEQYF. The variable domain in full, with the rest retrieved from reference TRBV5-6 and TRBJ2-7, is DAGVTQSPTHLIKTRGQQVTLRCSPKSGHDTVSWYQQALGQGPQFIFQYYEEEERQRGNFPDRFSGHQFPNYSSELNVNALLLGDSALYLCASSSPGASGSYEQYFGPGTRLTVT.

The chain recombines TRBV30 with TRBJ2-7; D perhaps matches TRBD2 (6 bases). Trimming removed 5 bases from V and 3 bases from J, with 14 bases in between. CDR1 and CDR2 from the germline V gene are GTSNPN and SVGIG (reference sequence). The CDR3 is 13 amino acids. DNA for the CDR3: TGTGCCTGGGGTGGGACTGTGGACTACGAGCAGTACTTC. Translating gives CAWGGTVDYEQYF. Filled out from reference TRBV30 and TRBJ2-7, the complete variable domain reads SQTIHQWPATLVQPVGSPLSLECTVEGTSNPNLYWYRQAAGRGLQLLFYSVGIGQISSEVPQNLSASRPQDRQFILSSKKLLLSDSGFYLCAWGGTVDYEQYFGPGTRLTVT.

The rearrangement links TRBV5-4 to TRBJ2-2; D is uncertain. CDR1 SGHNT and CDR2 YYREEE come from the germline V gene (reference sequence). Trimming shortened V by 3 bases and J by 0 bases, and 9 bases separated the two germline ends. The CDR3 has 15 residues. The CDR3 DNA is TGTGCCAGCAGCTCCGGGTTCCCGAACACCGGGGAGCTGTTTTTT. Translating gives CASSSGFPNTGELFF. The whole variable domain, remainder taken from reference TRBV5-4 and TRBJ2-2, is ETGVTQSPTHLIKTRGQQVTLRCSSQSGHNTVSWYQQALGQGPQFIFQYYREEENGRGNFPPRFSGLQFPNYSSELNVNALELDDSALYLCASSSGFPNTGELFFGEGSRLTVL.

The V and J genes are TRBV7-2 and TRBJ1-1; perhaps TRBD1 as D (5 bases). Trimming took off 2 bases at V and 5 bases at J, with 12 bases between the two ends. The CDR3 extends over 14 amino acids. Germline CDR1 reads SGHTA; CDR2 reads FQGNSA. Written as DNA, the CDR3 is TGTGCCAGCAGCTTAAAGGGGTTTTTTACTGAAGCTTTCTTT. It is translated as CASSLKGFFTEAFF.

This sequence joins TRBV7-9 and TRBJ2-1; 9 bases line up with TRBD2. Germline CDR1 is SEHNR and CDR2 is FQNEAQ (reference sequence). The CDR3 totals 16 residues. V lost 5 bases, J lost 5 bases, and 10 bases stayed unmatched. The CDR3 here is CASSPYSGGANNEQFF. The CDR3 DNA sequence: TGTGCCAGCAGCCCCTATAGCGGGGGTGCCAACAATGAGCAGTTCTTC.

The J gene is TRBJ1-3, the V gene TRBV7-8, with D perhaps matching TRBD1 (5 bases). Germline lookup yields CDR1 SGHVS and CDR2 FQNEAQ. The V end lost 5 bases, the J end lost 0 bases, and 11 bases lay between the germline ends. The CDR3 has 15 residues. CDR3 protein: CASSQGTYSGNTIYF. CDR3 nucleotide sequence: TGTGCCAGCAGCCAAGGGACTTACTCTGGAAACACCATATATTTT.

The rearrangement joins TRBV7-2 to TRBJ2-3, with 15 positions matching TRBD2. The CDR3 contains 17 residues. CDR1 and CDR2 from the germline V gene are SGHTA and FQGNSA. The trim removed 5 bases at V and 6 bases at J, leaving 9 bases unmatched. In DNA, the CDR3 is TGTGCCAGCAGCCCGGGGAGGGGGACTAGCGGGAGGGATACGCAGTATTTT. It codes for CASSPGRGTSGRDTQYF.

The V and J genes are TRBV21-1 and TRBJ2-7; no check of the table's D call, TRBD1, against the DNA was made. TRBV21-1 is annotated as a pseudogene. CDR3 size: 15 residues. The CDR3 region has the DNA TGTGCCAGCAGCTTCGGAACAGGGGGCTCCGACGAGCAGTACTTC. Translating gives CASSFGTGGSDEQYF.

The chain has TRBV7-9 and TRBJ2-7; tentatively, D is TRBD2 (6 bases). V was clipped by 0 bases and J by 0 bases, with 18 bases between them. Germline CDR1 reads SEHNR; CDR2 reads FQNEAQ (reference sequence). CDR3 length equals 18 residues. This CDR3 is CASSLALRTGGDSYEQYF. CDR3 coding DNA: TGTGCCAGCAGCTTAGCGCTCCGTACAGGAGGGGACTCCTACGAGCAGTACTTC.

This clone was seen once. This sequence joins TRBV13 and TRBJ2-1, with D maybe TRBD2 (6 bases). Trimming took 0 bases from V and 5 from J, leaving 23 bases between them. Germline-derived CDR1 and CDR2 are PRHDT and FYEKMQ (reference sequence). The CDR3 length is 19 residues. CDR3 DNA: TGTGCCAGCAGCTTAGGAGGCGTCGGGACTGGGTCCTACAACAATGAGCAGTTCTTC. Amino acid sequence: CASSLGGVGTGSYNNEQFF.

The chain has TRBV11-1 and TRBJ1-6, with no clear D. Germline assignment: CDR1 SGHAT and CDR2 FQDESV (reference sequence). CDR3 size: 13 residues. V lost 4 bases and J 9 bases, leaving 10 bases between the germline ends. This CDR3 is CASSWKGGSPLHF. CDR3 DNA: TGTGCCAGCAGCTGGAAGGGAGGTTCACCCCTCCACTTT.

Turning to this clone: In the same sample, other DNA sequences code for this CDR3. The chain has TRBV4-1 and TRBJ1-4; tentatively, D is TRBD1 (5 bases). The CDR3 totals 13 residues. V dropped 1 base and J dropped 8 bases, with 8 bases sitting between them. Germline-derived CDR1 and CDR2 are MGHRA and YSYEKL. CDR3 amino acids: CASSQARGEKLFF. DNA for the CDR3: TGCGCCAGCAGCCAAGCTCGGGGGGAAAAACTGTTTTTT.

The chain is built from TRBV28 and TRBJ2-7, with 12 bases fitting TRBD1. This CDR3 comprises 17 residues. Per germline, CDR1 MDHEN and CDR2 SYDVKM. V was pared by 2 bases and J by 2 bases, with 7 bases of the junction left unmatched. The CDR3 reads CASSLEGQGAFAYEQYF. The CDR3 DNA follows: TGTGCCAGCAGTTTAGAGGGACAGGGGGCCTTCGCCTACGAGCAGTACTTC.

The chain joins TRBV29-1 to TRBJ2-7; D not resolved. Germline loops: CDR1 SQVTM, CDR2 ANQGSEA. The CDR3 extends over 11 amino acids. V lost 3 bases to trimming and J lost 3 bases, with 6 bases between them. The DNA of the CDR3 is TGCAGCGTTGACAACAACTACGAGCAGTACTTC. Translated: CSVDNNYEQYF.

The chain couples TRBV7-2 to TRBJ2-5; D gene uncertain. V lost 3 bases and J 2 bases, leaving 7 bases between the germline ends. This CDR3 spans 13 amino acids. Germline V CDR1 and CDR2: SGHTA, FQGNSA. The CDR3 region is CASSFYRQETQYF. The DNA of the CDR3 is TGTGCCAGCAGCTTTTACAGACAAGAGACCCAGTACTTC.

This clone was detected only once. The chain combines TRBV24-1 with TRBJ2-7, with TRBD1 matching over 7 bases. Per the germline V gene, CDR1 is KGHDR and CDR2 is SFDVKD. J was trimmed by 6 bases and V by 2 bases; bases with no gene match: 0. The CDR3 is 12 amino acids. CDR3 coding DNA: TGTGCCACCAGTGATTACAGGGGCGAGCAGTACTTC. This sequence encodes CATSDYRGEQYF.

The V call is TRBV7-2, the J call TRBJ2-2, with D perhaps TRBD2 (7 bases). V lost 5 bases to trimming and J lost 5 bases, with 15 bases between them. Germline CDR1 SGHTA, CDR2 FQGNSA. The CDR3 runs 15 residues. Written as DNA, the CDR3 is TGTGCCAGCAGCCGTCTCGGGGGGCCAACCGGGGAGCTGTTTTTT. It yields the protein CASSRLGGPTGELFF.

This clone was picked up one time. The chain combines TRBV4-1 with TRBJ2-1, with 8 nucleotides matching TRBD2. Germline lookup yields CDR1 MGHRA and CDR2 YSYEKL. The V and J ends lost 0 bases and 0 bases, in that order; junction bases with no gene match: 10. The CDR3 is made up of 19 amino acids. In DNA form, the CDR3 reads TGCGCCAGCAGCCAAGAGACGGACGGGGGGGTTAGCTCCTACAATGAGCAGTTCTTC. Translation gives CASSQETDGGVSSYNEQFF.

The chain uses TRBV6-2 or TRBV6-3 and TRBJ2-3; 9 nucleotides align to TRBD2. Germline lookup yields CDR1 MNHEY and CDR2 SVGEGT. The CDR3 contains 15 residues. V trimming: 5 bases; J trimming: 2 bases; junction bases outside the gene matches: 5. This CDR3 is CASSQGLAPTDTQYF. The CDR3 bases are TGTGCCAGCAGTCAGGGACTAGCCCCCACAGATACGCAGTATTTT.

The chain couples TRBV14 to TRBJ1-2, with D tentatively TRBD1 (6 bases). CDR3 length equals 15 residues. Germline CDR1 SGHDN, CDR2 FVKESK. V was shortened by 4 bases and J by 8 bases, with 20 bases between the two germline ends. The CDR3 sequence: CASSRGGSGRGGYTF. In nucleotides, the CDR3 is TGTGCCAGCAGCCGAGGGGGATCAGGGAGAGGGGGCTACACCTTC. Full variable domain (rest looked up from reference TRBV14 and TRBJ1-2): EAGVTQFPSHSVIEKGQTVTLRCDPISGHDNLYWYRRVMGKEIKFLLHFVKESKQDESGMPNNRFLAERTGGTYSTLKVQPAELEDSGVYFCASSRGGSGRGGYTFGSGTRLTVV.

The rearrangement joins TRBV19 to TRBJ2-3, with TRBD2 as a possible D gene (6 bases). Germline V lookup: CDR1 LNHDA, CDR2 SQIVND (reference sequence). V was shortened by 3 bases and J by 0 bases, with 22 bases between the two germline ends. There are 19 residues in the CDR3. The CDR3 reads CASSIRSGSLGASTDTQYF. The CDR3 bases are TGTGCCAGTAGTATCCGCTCCGGGAGCCTGGGAGCTAGCACAGATACGCAGTATTTT.

The chain has TRBV7-2 and TRBJ1-3; 8 bases match TRBD1. V lost 4 bases to trimming and J lost 3 bases; unmatched junction nucleotides: 8. In germline, CDR1 is SGHTA, CDR2 FQGNSA. The CDR3 is 16 amino acids. The CDR3 DNA reads as TGTGCCAGCAGCTCTACTGGGACAGGCGTTGGAAACACCATATATTTT. Translating gives CASSSTGTGVGNTIYF.

V gene TRBV7-2 combines with J gene TRBJ2-5; 9 bases agree with TRBD2. The V gene's germline CDR1 is SGHTA and CDR2 FQGNSA. This CDR3 region has 17 residues. Trimming at V came to 4 bases and at J to 5 bases, leaving 14 bases not matched to a gene. CDR3 nucleotide sequence: TGTGCCAGCAGCTCTGGGAATAGAGCGGGGGGAATGGAGACCCAGTACTTC. This translates into CASSSGNRAGGMETQYF.

V is TRBV7-3 and J is TRBJ1-1; D uncertain. This CDR3 region has 17 residues. CDR1 SGHTA and CDR2 FQGTGA come from the germline V gene. The V end lost 5 bases, the J end lost 5 bases, and 24 bases lay between the germline ends. CDR3 loop: CASSPDPPLYGVTEAFF. The CDR3 bases are TGTGCCAGCAGCCCTGATCCACCCTTGTACGGGGTAACTGAAGCTTTCTTT.

This clone has more than one count but fewer than ten. This rearrangement joins TRBV19 to TRBJ1-4; 9 nucleotides match TRBD1. Germline-derived CDR1 and CDR2 are LNHDA and SQIVND (reference sequence). With V trimmed by 6 bases and J by 7 bases, 6 bases remained unmatched. There are 14 residues in the CDR3. The CDR3 nucleotides are TGTGCCAGTAGCACAGGGGGCTCGGGTGAAAAACTGTTTTTT. Amino acids: CASSTGGSGEKLFF.

This chain connects TRBV11-2 to TRBJ2-3, with D unclear. V gave up 4 bases and J gave up 5 bases, with 7 bases separating them. CDR1 and CDR2 from the germline V gene are SGHAT and FQNNGV. The CDR3 runs 12 residues. CDR3 residues: CASSSLGDTQYF. The DNA of the CDR3 is TGTGCCAGCAGCTCACTCGGAGATACGCAGTATTTT.